This T cell receptor beta chain was profiled in a study of T cell responses to AZD1222 COVID-19 vaccine. Study-level points and caveats: Researchers report vaccine-associated CD4 TCRs spanning spike, with dominance at 160-218 and 743-854. Nearly half of the spike-specific TCRs reportedly recognize variant regions that carry no mutations. The donor cohort was predominantly white British with a female majority, and clonal diversity may have been underestimated.

This CDR3 is 14 amino acids long. Germline V lookup: CDR1 SEHNR, CDR2 FQNEAQ (reference sequence). V was clipped by 1 base and J by 5 bases, with 11 bases between them. The assay was immunoSEQ multiplex PCR, and TCRdb's table has in-frame clones only and misses some. The sample has approximately 81,000 clones, about nine tenths seen once. As to this clone: Its antigen is currently unknown.

The V and J genes are TRBV7-9 and TRBJ2-5; no clear D gene. This receptor was obtained from an adult in good health. This specimen was peripheral blood, taken on day 0 of MenACWY control vaccination. CDR3 bases: TGTGCCAGCAGCTTAGTGGCAGGCGGTGAGACCCAGTACTTC. It specifies CASSLVAGGETQYF.